These T cell receptor beta chains were read from a single sample in a study of PD-L1 blockade in urothelial cancer. Produced via immunoSEQ multiplex PCR; TCRdb's table is partial and in-frame only. The table lists roughly 120,000 clones, around 85% of them singletons. This specimen was PBMCs, taken around atezolizumab (anti-PD-L1) treatment. The receptors here all came from a man aged 50 or older with urothelial cancer. Both conserved end residues are part of each CDR3. A D gene is named only where the DNA matches it firmly. Clone sizes are given selectively: once, few, many, or a class where the clone is expanded.

V gene,CDR3 length,D gene,J gene,clone size,CDR3 DNA,CDR3 protein
TRBV5-1,15,NA,TRBJ2-7,NA,TGCGCCAGCAGCTTGGAGGAACGAAGTCTAGCGGAGCAGTACTTC,CASSLEERSLAEQYF
TRBV7-2,15,TRBD2,TRBJ2-2,few,TGTGCCAGCAGCTTAGGGGCTAGCGGGGGCGGGGAGCTGTTTTTT,CASSLGASGGGELFF
TRBV27,13,NA,TRBJ2-3,NA,TGTGCCAGCAGTTTCCTGTACGGAGATACGCAGTATTTT,CASSFLYGDTQYF
TRBV28,14,TRBD2,TRBJ2-5,NA,TGTGCCAGCAGTTTATCTAGCGGGGGGGAGACCCAGTACTTC,CASSLSSGGETQYF
TRBV2,15,NA,TRBJ2-7,NA,TGTGCCAGCGGGCGAGCGGGCGGGACCTCCTACGAGCAGTACTTC,CASGRAGGTSYEQYF
TRBV28,19,TRBD1,TRBJ1-1,NA,TGTGCCAGCAGTTTAGTGGGGTACCAGACAGGGAGTTTGAACACTGAAGCTTTCTTT,CASSLVGYQTGSLNTEAFF
TRBV14,15,NA,TRBJ2-2,NA,TGTGCCAGCAGTTGGACAGTGGCGAACACCGGGGAGCTGTTTTTT,CASSWTVANTGELFF
TRBV27,17,TRBD2,TRBJ2-1,NA,TGTGCCAGCAGTTTATCGGAACGGACTAGCGGGATGGTCGGGCAGTTCTTC,CASSLSERTSGMVGQFF
TRBV30,14,NA,TRBJ1-3,NA,TGTGCCTGGAGGGGACTTTTCTCTGGAAACACCATATATTTT,CAWRGLFSGNTIYF
TRBV9,15,TRBD2,TRBJ2-3,NA,TGTGCCAGCAGCGTAGGGGGGGGATTCACAGATACGCAGTATTTT,CASSVGGGFTDTQYF
TRBV28,15,NA,TRBJ1-5,NA,TGTGCCAGCAGTTTATGGGGAGGAAACAATCAGCCCCAGCATTTT,CASSLWGGNNQPQHF
TRBV7-2,14,NA,TRBJ2-1,NA,TGTGCCAGCAGCTTAGGCGCCTCCTACAATGAGCAGTTCTTC,CASSLGASYNEQFF
TRBV2,12,NA,TRBJ1-2,NA,TGTGCCAGCCATTGGGAGGGCGTCTTCTACACCTTC,CASHWEGVFYTF
TRBV28,14,NA,TRBJ1-4,NA,TGTGCCAGCAGTTTTATGGACTCTAATGAAAAACTGTTTTTT,CASSFMDSNEKLFF
TRBV2,14,NA,TRBJ1-2,NA,TGTGCCAGCAGTGCGGGTTTAGGCAACTATGGCTACACCTTC,CASSAGLGNYGYTF
TRBV19,15,TRBD1,TRBJ1-1,NA,TGTGCCAGTAGCCCTTACAGGGGAGGTGAGACTGAAGCTTTCTTT,CASSPYRGGETEAFF